This T cell receptor (beta chain) was found in a study of blood T cells in healthy people across ages. The second PCR ran about 6 to 12 cycles with a sample-barcoded 5' primer and J-beta primers. Using its own MiXCR run on the 5' RACE reads, TCRdb lists one record per CDR3 protein. The sample shows roughly 1,300,000 distinct CDR3 sequences, around 55% of them seen only once. From germline, CDR1 is MGHRA and CDR2 YSYEKL. Trimming removed 0 bases from V and 6 bases from J; junction bases left unmatched: 16. This CDR3 region has 19 residues. What was sequenced was blood. The sequence came from a man in his late teens or twenties in good health. The gene calls are TRBV4-1 and TRBJ1-5; 8 bases fit TRBD1. The CDR3: CASSQDLGQVSELGQPQHF. The CDR3 DNA follows: TGCGCCAGCAGCCAAGATTTGGGACAGGTATCCGAGTTGGGTCAGCCCCAGCATTTT.